This T cell receptor (beta chain) was retrieved from a study of T cell repertoires in cytomegalovirus infection. Study in general: HLA-C-restricted CMV epitopes, recently identified, and well-studied HLA-B-restricted ones were used by the study. From public TCR beta signatures came an indication of both CMV infection and matching HLA type. Findings and limits, study-wide: The response measured ex vivo was dominated by TCR beta clonotypes (HLA-C-restricted and CMV-specific). Cumulative public TCR beta family frequency identified CMV carriers with the relevant HLA.

TCRdb fed the reads into MiXCR, producing one record per CDR3 protein. Found here are 700,000 to 950,000 distinct CDR3 sequences, around a third of them singletons; the top ten hold about an eighth. This clonotype was found a few times. Its antigen remains unknown. The source material was cultured CD8+ T cells from PBMCs, sampled from culture after CMV antigen stimulation. This clonotype originated in a human donor in good health (CMV status not recorded). Some clones in this sample may be carry-over from other donors' samples.

In nucleotides, the CDR3 is TGTGCCAGCAGCTCCTGGGACGGCCACCCCACAGATACGCAGTATTTT. Translated: CASSSWDGHPTDTQYF. The gene calls are TRBV14 and TRBJ2-3; D might be TRBD1 or TRBD2, each matching 5 bases. The germline V gene has CDR1 SGHDN and CDR2 FVKESK. The CDR3 loop spans 16 amino acids. V lost 5 bases to trimming and J lost 2 bases, with 17 bases between them. The whole variable domain, filled in from reference TRBV14 and TRBJ2-3, reads EAGVTQFPSHSVIEKGQTVTLRCDPISGHDNLYWYRRVMGKEIKFLLHFVKESKQDESGMPNNRFLAERTGGTYSTLKVQPAELEDSGVYFCASSSWDGHPTDTQYFGPGTRLTVL.